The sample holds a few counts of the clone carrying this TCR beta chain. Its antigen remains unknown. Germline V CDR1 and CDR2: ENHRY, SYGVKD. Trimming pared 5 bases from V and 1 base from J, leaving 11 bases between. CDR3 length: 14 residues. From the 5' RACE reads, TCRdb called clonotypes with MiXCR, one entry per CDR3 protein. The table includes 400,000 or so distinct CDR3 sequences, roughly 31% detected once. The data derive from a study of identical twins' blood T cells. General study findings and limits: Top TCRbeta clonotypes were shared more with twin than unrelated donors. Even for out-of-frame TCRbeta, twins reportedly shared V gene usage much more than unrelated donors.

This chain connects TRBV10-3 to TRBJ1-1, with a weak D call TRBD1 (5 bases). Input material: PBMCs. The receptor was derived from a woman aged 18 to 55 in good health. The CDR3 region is CAISLLGGNTEAFF. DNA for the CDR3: TGTGCCATCAGTTTATTGGGGGGGAACACTGAAGCTTTCTTT.